This is a list of T cell receptor beta chains from one sample in a study of T-cell memory formation after mild COVID-19. TCRdb re-analysed the 5' RACE reads in MiXCR, keeping a single row per CDR3 protein. The table shows some 150,000 distinct CDR3 sequences, with about 19% occurring only once. Sequenced material: PBMCs or a T cell subset sorted from them (not recorded which). The receptors stem from an adult woman who had mild COVID-19 (a few samples of this study predate the infection). Cell type and time point are not known. The CDR3 runs from the conserved cysteine through the conserved F or W. The D gene is left open where the match is weak. For some rows the clone size is stated as once, few or many, or as a class when expanded; others skip it.

j_gene: TRBJ1-1
abundance: .
d_gene: .
v_gene: TRBV7-9
CDR3nt: TGTGCCAACCCTGGGCCCAACGCTGAAGCTTTCTTT
CDR3aa: CANPGPNAEAFF

j_gene: TRBJ2-7
abundance: .
d_gene: .
v_gene: TRBV3-1
CDR3nt: TGTGCCAGCAGCCCGCTGCCTACCGGGACCTACGAGCAGTACTTC
CDR3aa: CASSPLPTGTYEQYF

j_gene: TRBJ1-2
abundance: .
d_gene: .
v_gene: TRBV20-1
CDR3nt: TGCAGTGCTAGAGTTCCTAGACAGGTCCACCGCATTAACTATGGCTACACCTTC
CDR3aa: CSARVPRQVHRINYGYTF

j_gene: TRBJ2-3
abundance: few
d_gene: .
v_gene: TRBV4-2
CDR3nt: TGTGCCAGCAGCCGGAAACTAGCCACAGATACGCAGTATTTT
CDR3aa: CASSRKLATDTQYF

j_gene: TRBJ2-1
abundance: .
d_gene: TRBD1
v_gene: TRBV19
CDR3nt: TGTGCCAGTAGAGGGGGACAGGGGTCCTACAATGAGCAGTTCTTC
CDR3aa: CASRGGQGSYNEQFF

j_gene: TRBJ1-3
abundance: .
d_gene: TRBD1
v_gene: TRBV12-3/TRBV12-4
CDR3nt: TGTGCCAGCAGTCCCCAGGGGGCGTTTACTAGCTCTGGAAACACCATATATTTT
CDR3aa: CASSPQGAFTSSGNTIYF

j_gene: TRBJ2-7
abundance: .
d_gene: .
v_gene: TRBV3-1
CDR3nt: TGTGCCAGCAGCCAAGCGCTTGGGGAAGGGAAGTATATAGACGAGCAGTACTTC
CDR3aa: CASSQALGEGKYIDEQYF

j_gene: TRBJ1-2
abundance: few
d_gene: .
v_gene: TRBV7-2
CDR3nt: TGTGCCAGCAGCTTAAACGGACAGTATAATGGCTACACCTTC
CDR3aa: CASSLNGQYNGYTF

j_gene: TRBJ2-6
abundance: .
d_gene: .
v_gene: TRBV7-2
CDR3nt: TGTGCCAGCAGCTTAGCAGCCGGGGTAATAAACGTCCTGACTTTC
CDR3aa: CASSLAAGVINVLTF

j_gene: TRBJ2-2
abundance: few
d_gene: .
v_gene: TRBV5-1
CDR3nt: TGCGCCAGCAGCTTAAACAGGGAGACCGGGGAGCTGTTTTTT
CDR3aa: CASSLNRETGELFF

j_gene: TRBJ2-3
abundance: .
d_gene: TRBD1
v_gene: TRBV27
CDR3nt: TGTGCCAGCAGTTTATTTGTCGGACAGGGGGCAACAGATACGCAGTATTTT
CDR3aa: CASSLFVGQGATDTQYF

j_gene: TRBJ1-2
abundance: .
d_gene: .
v_gene: TRBV7-9
CDR3nt: TGTGCCAGCAGCTTACAGGGCAGTTCATTATATGGCTACACCTTC
CDR3aa: CASSLQGSSLYGYTF

j_gene: TRBJ2-3
abundance: few
d_gene: .
v_gene: TRBV7-9
CDR3nt: TGTGCCAGCAGCCCGGCCCGGAGCAACCCCATAGATACGCAGTATTTT
CDR3aa: CASSPARSNPIDTQYF

j_gene: TRBJ1-2
abundance: .
d_gene: TRBD1
v_gene: TRBV6-5
CDR3nt: TGTGCCAGCAGGACGCCTCCCGACAGGGATAGCTATGGCTACACCTTC
CDR3aa: CASRTPPDRDSYGYTF

j_gene: TRBJ2-5
abundance: .
d_gene: .
v_gene: TRBV27
CDR3nt: TGTGCCAGCAGTTTGGTCGGACAGCAAGAGACCCAGTACTTC
CDR3aa: CASSLVGQQETQYF

j_gene: TRBJ2-1
abundance: .
d_gene: TRBD2
v_gene: TRBV23-1
CDR3nt: TGCGCCAGCAGTCCTACCCGGGACTACGGCATCTTC
CDR3aa: CASSPTRDYGIF

j_gene: TRBJ2-7
abundance: .
d_gene: .
v_gene: TRBV2
CDR3nt: TGTGCCAGCAGGCGCAAGTCGCTGGGGTCCTACGAGCAGTACTTC
CDR3aa: CASRRKSLGSYEQYF

j_gene: TRBJ2-3
abundance: few
d_gene: .
v_gene: TRBV4-1
CDR3nt: TGCGCCAGCAGCGAGCTACGGTGGGCGGATACGCAGTATTTT
CDR3aa: CASSELRWADTQYF

j_gene: TRBJ2-2
abundance: .
d_gene: TRBD1
v_gene: TRBV4-2
CDR3nt: TGTGCCAGCAGCCAAGATCACAGGGGAGCCGGGGAGCTGTTTTTT
CDR3aa: CASSQDHRGAGELFF

j_gene: TRBJ1-1
abundance: few
d_gene: .
v_gene: TRBV7-9
CDR3nt: TGTGCCAGCAGCTTAGTTCGGGGGACGAACACTGAAGCTTTCTTT
CDR3aa: CASSLVRGTNTEAFF

j_gene: TRBJ2-7
abundance: .
d_gene: .
v_gene: TRBV12-3/TRBV12-4
CDR3nt: TGTGCCAGCAGTTTAGGCGGGGCCTATTCCTACGAGCAGTACTTC
CDR3aa: CASSLGGAYSYEQYF

j_gene: TRBJ2-3
abundance: .
d_gene: TRBD2
v_gene: TRBV28
CDR3nt: TGTGCCAGCAGTATAACTAGCGATAGCACAGATACGCAGTATTTT
CDR3aa: CASSITSDSTDTQYF

j_gene: TRBJ2-1
abundance: few
d_gene: TRBD2
v_gene: TRBV7-9
CDR3nt: TGTGCCAGCATCCCTCGACTAGCGGGTCCTTACAATGAGCAGTTCTTC
CDR3aa: CASIPRLAGPYNEQFF

j_gene: TRBJ2-3
abundance: .
d_gene: TRBD2
v_gene: TRBV5-5
CDR3nt: TGTGCCAGCAGCCATACTAGCGGGGGGGCTTGGGATACGCAGTATTTT
CDR3aa: CASSHTSGGAWDTQYF

j_gene: TRBJ2-1
abundance: few
d_gene: .
v_gene: TRBV7-9
CDR3nt: TGTGCCAGCAGGCCCCCGACGGTGGCCTACAATGAGCAGTTCTTC
CDR3aa: CASRPPTVAYNEQFF

j_gene: TRBJ2-5
abundance: large
d_gene: TRBD1
v_gene: TRBV29-1
CDR3nt: TGCAGCGCCACAGGGGGCAAGGAGACCCAGTACTTC
CDR3aa: CSATGGKETQYF

j_gene: TRBJ2-3
abundance: few
d_gene: TRBD2
v_gene: TRBV5-1
CDR3nt: TGCGCCAGCAGCTCGTCACTAGCGGGGGGAGCAGATACGCAGTATTTT
CDR3aa: CASSSSLAGGADTQYF

j_gene: TRBJ2-7
abundance: few
d_gene: .
v_gene: TRBV14
CDR3nt: TGTGCCAGCAGCCGACAGGCTCCCTACGAGCAGTACTTC
CDR3aa: CASSRQAPYEQYF

j_gene: TRBJ2-1
abundance: many
d_gene: .
v_gene: TRBV7-2
CDR3nt: TGTGCCAGCAGCTTAGAAGCGGGACACTACAATGAGCAGTTCTTC
CDR3aa: CASSLEAGHYNEQFF